This T cell receptor (beta chain) was recorded in a study of blood T cell repertoires in COVID-19. Study summary: Samples of COVID-19 (acute and convalescent) were obtained from the United States, Italy and Spain. In each case, the material was cDNA or gDNA derived from T cells, B-cell-depleted T cells, or PBMCs.

Trimming left V 0 bases short and J 11 bases short, with 19 bases between. Per the germline V gene, CDR1 is MNHNS and CDR2 is SASEGT. This CDR3 region has 15 residues. In the original analysis: Researchers report that nucleated cell counts were estimated from reference gene primer amplification. Produced via immunoSEQ multiplex PCR; TCRdb's table is partial and in-frame only. D and trimming were read from the DNA, whereas the V and J calls and clone size are those reported in that table. Of 150,000 to 200,000 clones in the sample, around 77% were seen once. Sequences were obtained from peripheral blood. V usage is TRBV6-1 and J usage is TRBJ1-1; D perhaps matches TRBD1 (6 bases). This TCR was recovered from a man aged 55 to 69 with active or convalescent COVID-19. For the CDR3, the DNA is TGTGCCAGCAGTGAAGCGCTCGGCAGGGGAAGGTTGGCTTTCTTT. It is translated as CASSEALGRGRLAFF.